These 5 T cell receptor beta chains share one sample of origin, sequenced in a study of early T cells in non-severe SARS-CoV-2 infection. Via MiXCR, TCRdb re-called the 5' RACE reads, giving one row per CDR3 protein. The sample includes about 68,000 distinct CDR3 sequences, approximately 10% seen only once; the top ten take 6.4%. The sample taken for sequencing was whole blood. Receptor source: an adult who was a healthcare worker with PCR-confirmed SARS-CoV-2 infection or an uninfected control (not recorded which).

This clonotype was counted many times. The J gene is TRBJ2-5, the V gene TRBV5-1; no clear D gene. Germline loops: CDR1 SGHRS, CDR2 YFSETQ. V lost 0 bases and J 2 bases, leaving 11 bases between the germline ends. The CDR3 is made up of 15 amino acids. The CDR3: CASSLAVQRQETQYF. The CDR3 bases are TGCGCCAGCAGCTTGGCCGTACAGAGGCAAGAGACCCAGTACTTC.

This clonotype was found many times. The rearrangement links TRBV7-2 to TRBJ1-5; D gene unclear. The V gene lost 7 bases and the J gene lost 7 bases, with 11 bases spanning the gap. Germline CDR1 is SGHTA and CDR2 is FQGNSA. The CDR3 spans 12 residues. The CDR3, as DNA: TGTGCCAGCAATAGGGTGGGCCAGCCCCAGCATTTT. As protein: CASNRVGQPQHF.

The chain carries TRBV2 and TRBJ2-7; 10 nucleotides line up with TRBD2. Per the germline V gene, CDR1 is SNHLY and CDR2 is FYNNEI. Trimming removed 4 bases from V and 7 bases from J; junction bases left unmatched: 7. This CDR3 region has 14 residues. CDR3 region: CASSGLAGLLEQYF. For the CDR3, the DNA is TGTGCCAGCAGTGGACTAGCGGGCCTCTTAGAGCAGTACTTC.

A few counts support this clonotype. V is TRBV6-2 or TRBV6-3 and J is TRBJ2-1; D tentatively reads TRBD1 or TRBD2 (5 bases each). Trimming stripped 7 bases from V and 13 bases from J, with 20 bases between. The length of the CDR3 is 13 residues. Germline V gene data show CDR1 as MNHEY and CDR2 as SVGEGT. CDR3 DNA sequence: TGTGCCAGCACCGACGGGTACTTGGGGGACCAGTTCTTC. Its protein is CASTDGYLGDQFF.

The chain is built from TRBV11-2 and TRBJ2-7; 7 bases are a match to TRBD2. The J call is doubtful: the DNA matches TRBJ2-1 better. Germline V gives CDR1 SGHAT, CDR2 FQNNGV. The CDR3 has 14 residues. CDR3 in amino acids: CASSLRREPYEQFF. The CDR3 region has the DNA TGTGCCAGCAGCTTAAGGCGGGAGCCCTACGAGCAGTTCTTC.